These T cell receptor beta chains were read from a single sample in a study of blood T cells in healthy people across ages. TCRdb called the 5' RACE reads again in MiXCR, with one record for every CDR3 protein. This sample has around 750,000 distinct CDR3 sequences, with 53% found just once. The specimen was blood. The receptor set was obtained from a man older than 75 in good health. Each CDR3 is given with its conserved first and last residue. Each record gives: clone size, D gene, J gene, V gene, CDR3 protein, CDR3 DNA. D genes are given only for firm matches. Clone size is stated in some rows and not others, as once, few, many or a class when expanded.

abundance: .
d_gene: .
j_gene: TRBJ2-7
v_gene: TRBV5-1
CDR3aa: CASTRGLHSYEQYF
CDR3nt: TGCGCCAGCACCCGGGGACTCCACTCCTACGAGCAGTACTTC

abundance: few
d_gene: .
j_gene: TRBJ1-1
v_gene: TRBV5-1
CDR3aa: CASSSLPTENTEAFF
CDR3nt: TGCGCCAGCAGCTCCCTACCTACAGAGAACACTGAAGCTTTCTTT

abundance: few
d_gene: .
j_gene: TRBJ2-6
v_gene: TRBV7-2
CDR3aa: CASSLQGRASGANVLTF
CDR3nt: TGTGCCAGCAGCTTACAGGGAAGGGCCTCTGGGGCCAACGTCCTGACTTTC

abundance: few
d_gene: TRBD1
j_gene: TRBJ1-2
v_gene: TRBV20-1
CDR3aa: CSASGQGGGYTF
CDR3nt: TGCAGTGCTAGCGGACAGGGGGGTGGCTACACCTTC

abundance: .
d_gene: .
j_gene: TRBJ2-3
v_gene: TRBV7-2
CDR3aa: CASSLMMSTDTQYF
CDR3nt: TGTGCCAGCAGCTTAATGATGAGCACAGATACGCAGTATTTT

abundance: .
d_gene: .
j_gene: TRBJ2-1
v_gene: TRBV3-1
CDR3aa: CTSFGGGPFYNEQFF
CDR3nt: TGTACCAGCTTCGGTGGAGGGCCTTTTTACAATGAGCAGTTCTTC

abundance: few
d_gene: .
j_gene: TRBJ1-2
v_gene: TRBV30
CDR3aa: CAWSVRQGGDYGYTF
CDR3nt: TGTGCCTGGAGTGTACGCCAGGGCGGCGACTATGGCTACACCTTC

abundance: few
d_gene: .
j_gene: TRBJ2-1
v_gene: TRBV7-3
CDR3aa: CASSFSTAGNEQFF
CDR3nt: TGTGCCAGCAGCTTCTCGACCGCGGGCAATGAGCAGTTCTTC

abundance: .
d_gene: .
j_gene: TRBJ1-4
v_gene: TRBV2
CDR3aa: CAGTRNGPNEKLFF
CDR3nt: TGTGCCGGCACGCGTAATGGACCTAATGAAAAACTGTTTTTT

abundance: few
d_gene: TRBD1
j_gene: TRBJ2-7
v_gene: TRBV29-1
CDR3aa: CSVEDRDSYEQYF
CDR3nt: TGCAGCGTTGAAGATCGGGACAGCTACGAGCAGTACTTC

abundance: .
d_gene: .
j_gene: TRBJ2-4
v_gene: TRBV7-9
CDR3aa: CASSPGGLASFSEYF
CDR3nt: TGTGCCAGCAGCCCTGGAGGGCTAGCGTCGTTCTCGGAGTACTTC

abundance: .
d_gene: .
j_gene: TRBJ2-1
v_gene: TRBV4-2
CDR3aa: CASSHLGGEPYNEQFF
CDR3nt: TGTGCCAGCAGCCACCTAGGGGGAGAACCCTACAATGAGCAGTTCTTC

abundance: .
d_gene: TRBD1
j_gene: TRBJ2-5
v_gene: TRBV29-1
CDR3aa: CNLGQGLTETQYF
CDR3nt: TGCAACCTGGGACAGGGCCTCACAGAGACCCAGTACTTC

abundance: .
d_gene: TRBD2
j_gene: TRBJ2-1
v_gene: TRBV12-3/TRBV12-4
CDR3aa: CASSRHGSGIYNEQFF
CDR3nt: TGTGCCAGCAGCCGCCATGGTAGCGGGATTTACAATGAGCAGTTCTTC

abundance: .
d_gene: .
j_gene: TRBJ1-2
v_gene: TRBV6-2/TRBV6-3
CDR3aa: CASSSLSGPTWAYGYTF
CDR3nt: TGTGCCAGCAGCTCCCTCAGCGGTCCAACATGGGCCTATGGCTACACCTTC

abundance: few
d_gene: .
j_gene: TRBJ2-5
v_gene: TRBV2
CDR3aa: CASRQGKETQYF
CDR3nt: TGTGCCAGCAGGCAGGGGAAAGAGACCCAGTACTTC

abundance: .
d_gene: .
j_gene: TRBJ2-1
v_gene: TRBV28
CDR3aa: CASSLRGHLSYEQFF
CDR3nt: TGTGCCAGCAGTCTTAGGGGACACCTCTCCTACGAGCAGTTCTTC

abundance: few
d_gene: TRBD2
j_gene: TRBJ2-3
v_gene: TRBV6-2/TRBV6-3
CDR3aa: CASRASGRGLTDTQYF
CDR3nt: TGTGCCAGCAGAGCCTCCGGGAGGGGACTAACAGATACGCAGTATTTT

abundance: .
d_gene: TRBD2
j_gene: TRBJ2-1
v_gene: TRBV10-3
CDR3aa: CAISGGLAGGEHNEQFF
CDR3nt: TGTGCCATCAGTGGGGGACTAGCGGGAGGGGAACACAATGAGCAGTTCTTC

abundance: .
d_gene: TRBD1
j_gene: TRBJ1-5
v_gene: TRBV28
CDR3aa: CASSVFSGGRQPQHF
CDR3nt: TGTGCCAGCAGTGTCTTTTCAGGGGGCCGTCAGCCCCAGCATTTT

abundance: .
d_gene: TRBD2
j_gene: TRBJ2-3
v_gene: TRBV7-2
CDR3aa: CASSSLGLAGGKHGYAYF
CDR3nt: TGTGCCAGCAGCTCCCTGGGACTAGCGGGAGGGAAGCACGGATACGCGTATTTT